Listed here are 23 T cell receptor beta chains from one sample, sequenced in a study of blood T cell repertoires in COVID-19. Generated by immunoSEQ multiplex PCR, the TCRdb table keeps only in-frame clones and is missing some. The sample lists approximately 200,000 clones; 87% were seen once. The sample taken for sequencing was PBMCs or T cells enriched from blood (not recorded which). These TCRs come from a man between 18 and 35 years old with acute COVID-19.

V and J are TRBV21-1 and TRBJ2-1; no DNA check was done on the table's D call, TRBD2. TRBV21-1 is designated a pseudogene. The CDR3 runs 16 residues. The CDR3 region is CASRRAGLADYNEQFF. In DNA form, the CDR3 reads TGTGCCAGCAGGCGGGCTGGACTAGCGGATTACAATGAGCAGTTCTTC.

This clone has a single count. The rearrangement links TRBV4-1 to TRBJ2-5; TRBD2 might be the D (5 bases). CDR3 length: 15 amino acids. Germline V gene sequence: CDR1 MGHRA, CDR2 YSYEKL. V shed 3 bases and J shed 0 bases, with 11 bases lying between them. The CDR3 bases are TGCGCCAGCAGCCAGAAGAGAGGGAACCAAGAGACCCAGTACTTC. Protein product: CASSQKRGNQETQYF.

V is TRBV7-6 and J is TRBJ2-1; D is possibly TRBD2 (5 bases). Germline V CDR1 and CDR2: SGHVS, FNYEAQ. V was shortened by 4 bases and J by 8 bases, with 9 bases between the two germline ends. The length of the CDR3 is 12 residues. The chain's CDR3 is CASSSVGDEQFF. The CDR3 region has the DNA TGTGCCAGCAGCTCAGTCGGGGATGAGCAGTTCTTC. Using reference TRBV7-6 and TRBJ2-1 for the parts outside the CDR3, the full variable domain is GAGVSQSPRYKVTKRGQDVALRCDPISGHVSLYWYRQALGQGPEFLTYFNYEAQQDKSGLPNDRFSAERPEGSISTLTIQRTEQRDSAMYRCASSSVGDEQFFGPGTRLTVL.

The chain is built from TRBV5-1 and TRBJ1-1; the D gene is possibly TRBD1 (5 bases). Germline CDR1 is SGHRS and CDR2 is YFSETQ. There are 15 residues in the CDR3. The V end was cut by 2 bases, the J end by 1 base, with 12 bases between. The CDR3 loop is CASSLRGFRNTEAFF. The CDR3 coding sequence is TGCGCCAGCAGCTTACGGGGGTTTCGGAACACTGAAGCTTTCTTT.

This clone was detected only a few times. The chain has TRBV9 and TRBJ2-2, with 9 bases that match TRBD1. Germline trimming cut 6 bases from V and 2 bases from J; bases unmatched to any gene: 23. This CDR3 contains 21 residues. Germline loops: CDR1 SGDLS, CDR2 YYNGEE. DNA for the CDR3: TGTGCCAGCAAAGCGGGTAAGGTCCCGGGACAGGGATCGGGCAACACCGGGGAGCTGTTTTTT. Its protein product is CASKAGKVPGQGSGNTGELFF.

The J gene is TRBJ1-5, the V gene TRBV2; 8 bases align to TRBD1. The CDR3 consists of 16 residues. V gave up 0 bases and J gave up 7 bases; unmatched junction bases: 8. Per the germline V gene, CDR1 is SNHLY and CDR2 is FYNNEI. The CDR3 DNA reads TGTGCCAGCAGTGAAGCGGGTCAGGGGGCAAGACAGCCCCAGCATTTT. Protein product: CASSEAGQGARQPQHF.

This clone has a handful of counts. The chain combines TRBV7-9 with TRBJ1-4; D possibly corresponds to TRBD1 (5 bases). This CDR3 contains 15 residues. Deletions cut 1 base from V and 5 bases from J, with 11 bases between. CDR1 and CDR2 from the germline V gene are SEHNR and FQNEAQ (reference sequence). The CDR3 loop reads CASSLGGAVNEKLFF. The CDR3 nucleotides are TGTGCCAGCAGCTTAGGTGGGGCTGTGAATGAAAAACTGTTTTTT.

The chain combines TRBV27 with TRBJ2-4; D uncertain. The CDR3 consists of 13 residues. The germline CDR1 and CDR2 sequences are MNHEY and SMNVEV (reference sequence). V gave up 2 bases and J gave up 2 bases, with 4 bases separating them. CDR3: CASSLSPKNIQYF. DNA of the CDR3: TGTGCCAGCAGTTTAAGCCCCAAAAACATTCAGTACTTC.

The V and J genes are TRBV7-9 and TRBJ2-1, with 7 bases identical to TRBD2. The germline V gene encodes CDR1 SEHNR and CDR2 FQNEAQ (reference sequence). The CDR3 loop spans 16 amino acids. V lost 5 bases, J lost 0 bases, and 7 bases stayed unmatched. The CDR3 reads CASSPPTSYSYNEQFF. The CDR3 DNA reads TGTGCCAGCAGCCCCCCGACTAGCTACTCCTACAATGAGCAGTTCTTC.

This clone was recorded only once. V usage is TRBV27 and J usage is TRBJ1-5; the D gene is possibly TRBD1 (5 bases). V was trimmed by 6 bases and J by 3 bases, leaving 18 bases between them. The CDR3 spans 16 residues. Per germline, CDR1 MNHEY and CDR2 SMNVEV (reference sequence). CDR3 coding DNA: TGTGCCAGCAGGGCAGGGAGGGAGGCTAACAATCAGCCCCAGCATTTT. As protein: CASRAGREANNQPQHF.

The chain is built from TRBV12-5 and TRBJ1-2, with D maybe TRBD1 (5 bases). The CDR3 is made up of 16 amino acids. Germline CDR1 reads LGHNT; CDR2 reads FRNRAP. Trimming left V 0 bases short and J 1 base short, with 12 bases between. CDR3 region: CASGLVGQGINYGYTF. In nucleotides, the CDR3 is TGTGCTAGTGGTTTGGTAGGGCAGGGAATTAACTATGGCTACACCTTC.

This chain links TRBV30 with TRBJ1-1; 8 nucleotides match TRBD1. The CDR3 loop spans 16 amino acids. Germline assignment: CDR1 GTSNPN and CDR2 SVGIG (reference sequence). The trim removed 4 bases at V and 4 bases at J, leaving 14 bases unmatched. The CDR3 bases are TGTGCCTGGATTCAGGACAGGGTGGATGGAGGCACTGAAGCTTTCTTT. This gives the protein CAWIQDRVDGGTEAFF.

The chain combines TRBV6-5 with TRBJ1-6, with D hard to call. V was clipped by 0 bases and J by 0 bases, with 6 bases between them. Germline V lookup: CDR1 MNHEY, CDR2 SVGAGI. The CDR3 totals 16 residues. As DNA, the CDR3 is TGTGCCAGCAGTTACTCATGGAGCTCCTATAATTCACCCCTCCACTTT. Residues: CASSYSWSSYNSPLHF.

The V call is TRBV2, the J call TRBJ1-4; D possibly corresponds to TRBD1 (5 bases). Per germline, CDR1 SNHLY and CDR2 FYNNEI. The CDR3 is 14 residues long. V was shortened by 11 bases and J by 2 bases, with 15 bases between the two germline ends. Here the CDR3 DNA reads TGTGCCGGGGGGGACGGCCTGACTAATGAAAAACTGTTTTTT. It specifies CAGGDGLTNEKLFF.

The CDR3 DNA sequence: TGTGCCACCAGTGATCGGACAGGGGGCTATACGCAGTATTTT. Its protein is CATSDRTGGYTQYF. The genes are TRBV24-1 and TRBJ2-3; 11 nucleotides line up with TRBD1. There are 14 residues in the CDR3. Unmatched junction bases numbered 2, after V lost 3 bases and J lost 7 bases. Germline values: CDR1 KGHDR, CDR2 SFDVKD.

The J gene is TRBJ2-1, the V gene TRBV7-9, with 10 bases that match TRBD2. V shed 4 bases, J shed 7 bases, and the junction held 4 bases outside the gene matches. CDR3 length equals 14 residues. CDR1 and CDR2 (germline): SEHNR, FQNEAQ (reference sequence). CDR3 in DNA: TGTGCCAGCAGCTCTAGCGGGAGCAGTAATGAGCAGTTCTTC. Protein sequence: CASSSSGSSNEQFF. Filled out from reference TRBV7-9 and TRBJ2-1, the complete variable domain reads DTGVSQNPRHKITKRGQNVTFRCDPISEHNRLYWYRQTLGQGPEFLTYFQNEAQLEKSRLLSDRFSAERPKGSFSTLEIQRTEQGDSAMYLCASSSSGSSNEQFFGPGTRLTVL.

The CDR3 spells CASSDTGNGHTEAFF. As DNA, the CDR3 is TGTGCCAGCAGTGATACAGGGAATGGGCACACTGAAGCTTTCTTT. J is TRBJ1-1 and V is TRBV25-1; a possible D gene is TRBD1 (6 bases). CDR1 is MGHDK, CDR2 SYGVNS, per germline. The ends were cut back, 3 bases at V and 3 bases at J, with 14 bases in the middle. The CDR3 totals 15 residues.

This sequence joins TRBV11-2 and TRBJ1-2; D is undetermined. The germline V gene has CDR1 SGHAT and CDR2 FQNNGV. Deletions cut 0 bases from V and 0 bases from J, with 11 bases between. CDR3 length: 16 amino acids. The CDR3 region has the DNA TGTGCCAGCAGCTTAGAACCGAGCCTGTCTAACTATGGCTACACCTTC. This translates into CASSLEPSLSNYGYTF.

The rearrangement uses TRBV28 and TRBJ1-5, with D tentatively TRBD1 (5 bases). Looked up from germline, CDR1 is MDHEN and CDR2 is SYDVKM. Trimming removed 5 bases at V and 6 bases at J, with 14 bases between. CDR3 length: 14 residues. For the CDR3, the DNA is TGTGCCAGCAGTCCTGGGGCCGGCCGTCAGCCCCAGCATTTT. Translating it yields CASSPGAGRQPQHF.

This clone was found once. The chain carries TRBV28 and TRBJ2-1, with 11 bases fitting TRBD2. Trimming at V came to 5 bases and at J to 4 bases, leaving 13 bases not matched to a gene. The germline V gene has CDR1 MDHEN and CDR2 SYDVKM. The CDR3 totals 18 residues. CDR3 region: CASSGGLAEVQRYNEQFF. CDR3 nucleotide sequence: TGTGCCAGCAGTGGGGGACTAGCGGAGGTCCAAAGATACAATGAGCAGTTCTTC. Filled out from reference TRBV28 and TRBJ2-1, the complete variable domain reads DVKVTQSSRYLVKRTGEKVFLECVQDMDHENMFWYRQDPGLGLRLIYFSYDVKMKEKGDIPEGYSVSREKKERFSLILESASTNQTSMYLCASSGGLAEVQRYNEQFFGPGTRLTVL.

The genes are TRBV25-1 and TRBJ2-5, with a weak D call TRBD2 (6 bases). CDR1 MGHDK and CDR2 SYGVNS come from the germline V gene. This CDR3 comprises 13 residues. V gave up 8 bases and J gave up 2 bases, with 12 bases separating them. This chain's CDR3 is CASSSELQETQYF. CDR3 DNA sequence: TGTGCCAGCTCTAGCGAACTGCAAGAGACCCAGTACTTC. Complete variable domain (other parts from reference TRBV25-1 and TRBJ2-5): EADIYQTPRYLVIGTGKKITLECSQTMGHDKMYWYQQDPGMELHLIHYSYGVNSTEKGDLSSESTVSRIRTEHFPLTLESARPSHTSQYLCASSSELQETQYFGPGTRLLVL.

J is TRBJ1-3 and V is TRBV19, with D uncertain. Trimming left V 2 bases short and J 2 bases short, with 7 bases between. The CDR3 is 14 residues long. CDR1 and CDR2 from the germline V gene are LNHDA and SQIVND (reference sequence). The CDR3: CASSISRAGNTIYF. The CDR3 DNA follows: TGTGCCAGTAGTATATCGAGAGCTGGAAACACCATATATTTT.

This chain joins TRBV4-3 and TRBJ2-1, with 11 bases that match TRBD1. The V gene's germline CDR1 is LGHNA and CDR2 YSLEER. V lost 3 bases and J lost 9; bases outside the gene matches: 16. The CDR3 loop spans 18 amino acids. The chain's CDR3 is CASSHRTGGLLQTGEQFF. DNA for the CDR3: TGCGCCAGCAGCCATAGGACAGGGGGCTTATTGCAGACTGGTGAGCAGTTCTTC.